This TCR beta chain appears in the sequencing data of a study of cytomegalovirus exposure and HLA in healthy donors. About the study: For the approximately 420 genotyped donors, roughly 81% fell within the Caucasian-associated ancestry cluster. Study-level results: The only immune exposure information that was available was CMV serostatus. It was reported that the classifier diagnosed cytomegalovirus status with high specificity and sensitivity in both the original and validation cohorts.

The PCR ran on 60 Vbeta and 13 Jbeta primers. The method was immunoSEQ multiplex PCR; TCRdb's version includes in-frame clones alone and lacks a portion of them. The sample shows about 65,000 clones, about 72% of them seen only once. As regards this clone: The antigen is undetermined.

Trimming took off 0 bases at V and 0 bases at J, with 14 bases between the two ends. Germline V gene sequence: CDR1 MGHRA, CDR2 YSYEKL. This CDR3 spans 17 amino acids. The rearrangement joins TRBV4-1 to TRBJ1-2; D remains unclear. This TCR was sampled from a girl under 18 in good health and CMV-seropositive. Sequenced: PBMCs. CDR3 loop: CASSQEIGGKANYGYTF. The DNA of the CDR3 is TGCGCCAGCAGCCAAGAAATTGGAGGAAAAGCTAACTATGGCTACACCTTC.